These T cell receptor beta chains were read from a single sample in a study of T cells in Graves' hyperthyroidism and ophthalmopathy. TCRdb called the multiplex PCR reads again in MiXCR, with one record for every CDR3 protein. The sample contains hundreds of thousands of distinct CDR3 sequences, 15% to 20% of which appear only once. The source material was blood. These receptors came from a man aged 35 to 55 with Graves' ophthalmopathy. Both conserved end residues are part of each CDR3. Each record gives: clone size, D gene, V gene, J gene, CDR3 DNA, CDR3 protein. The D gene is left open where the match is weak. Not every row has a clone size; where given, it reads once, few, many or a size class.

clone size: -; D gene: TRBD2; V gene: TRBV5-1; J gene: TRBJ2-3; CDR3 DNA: TGCGCCAGCAGCGGCGGACTAGCGGGGGCCCTTGACCGGGATACGCAGTATTTT; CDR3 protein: CASSGGLAGALDRDTQYF
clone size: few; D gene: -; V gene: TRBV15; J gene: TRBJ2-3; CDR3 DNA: TGTGCCACCAGCTCCGACCTCCGCGCAGATACGCAGTATTTT; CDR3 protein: CATSSDLRADTQYF
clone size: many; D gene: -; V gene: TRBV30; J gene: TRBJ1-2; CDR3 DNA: TGTGCCTGGAGTGGCAAAACAGGGCGTAGCCTCTATGGCTACACCTTC; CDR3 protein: CAWSGKTGRSLYGYTF
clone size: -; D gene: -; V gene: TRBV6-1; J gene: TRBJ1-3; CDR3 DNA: TGTGCCAGCAGTGAAGGACTAACAGCATCTGGAAACACCATATATTTT; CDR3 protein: CASSEGLTASGNTIYF
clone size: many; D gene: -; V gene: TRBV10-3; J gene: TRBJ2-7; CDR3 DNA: TGTGCCATCCGGATGGGGGTCTACGAGCAGTACTTC; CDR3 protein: CAIRMGVYEQYF
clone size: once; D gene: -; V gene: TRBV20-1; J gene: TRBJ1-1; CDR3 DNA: TGCAGTGCCCGGGACCCCAAAAACCGGAACACTGAAGCTTTCTTT; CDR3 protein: CSARDPKNRNTEAFF
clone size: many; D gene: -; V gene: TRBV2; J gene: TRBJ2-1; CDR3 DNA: TGTGCCAGCAGTGTCTACAGTTACAATGAGCAGTTCTTC; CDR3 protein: CASSVYSYNEQFF
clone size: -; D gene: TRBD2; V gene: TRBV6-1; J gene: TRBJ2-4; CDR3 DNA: TGTGCCAGCACCCCGGGACTAGCGGTAGCCAAAAACATTCAGTACTTC; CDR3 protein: CASTPGLAVAKNIQYF
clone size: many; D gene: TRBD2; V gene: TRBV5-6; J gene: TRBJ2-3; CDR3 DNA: TGTGCCAGCAGCCCCGGGACTAGCGTCACAGATACGCAGTATTTT; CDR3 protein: CASSPGTSVTDTQYF
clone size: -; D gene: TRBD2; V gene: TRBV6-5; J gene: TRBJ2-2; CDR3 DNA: TGTGCCAGCAGTTACTTGGCCGTTTCGAGGACTAGAACCGGGGAGCTGTTTTTT; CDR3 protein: CASSYLAVSRTRTGELFF
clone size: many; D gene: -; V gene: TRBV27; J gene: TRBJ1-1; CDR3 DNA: TGTGCCAGCAGACCATCCGGGGTGAACACTGAAGCTTTCTTT; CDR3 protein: CASRPSGVNTEAFF
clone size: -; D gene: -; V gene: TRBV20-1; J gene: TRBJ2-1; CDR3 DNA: TGCAGTGCTAAAGTCGGCAAATCCCTATACAATGAGCAGTTCTTC; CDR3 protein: CSAKVGKSLYNEQFF
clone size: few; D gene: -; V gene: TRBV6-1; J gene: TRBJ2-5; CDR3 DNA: TGTGCCAGCAGCCTCAACGCGGGGATCGGGACCCAGTACTTC; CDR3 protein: CASSLNAGIGTQYF
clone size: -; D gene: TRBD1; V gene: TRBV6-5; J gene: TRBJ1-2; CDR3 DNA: TGTGCCAGCAGCTACGGACGGACAGGGGATGGCTACACCTTC; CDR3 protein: CASSYGRTGDGYTF
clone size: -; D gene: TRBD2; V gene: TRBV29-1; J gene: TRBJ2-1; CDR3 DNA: TGCAGCGTTGAATCAGGACTAGCGTTGTACAATGAGCAGTTCTTC; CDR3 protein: CSVESGLALYNEQFF
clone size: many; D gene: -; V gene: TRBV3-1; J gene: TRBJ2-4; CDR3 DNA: TGTGCCAGCAGCACCCGACGTGGTGGCATTCAGTACTTC; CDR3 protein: CASSTRRGGIQYF
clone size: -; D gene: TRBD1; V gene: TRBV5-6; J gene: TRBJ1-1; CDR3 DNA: TGTGCCAGCAGCTGGGGACAGGGGGGGGAAGCTTTCTTT; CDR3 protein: CASSWGQGGEAFF
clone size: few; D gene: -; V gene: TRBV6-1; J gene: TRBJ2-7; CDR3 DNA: TGTGCCAGCACTCGCAGGGACCCCTTCCGGGAGCACTCCTACGAGCAGTACTTC; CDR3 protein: CASTRRDPFREHSYEQYF
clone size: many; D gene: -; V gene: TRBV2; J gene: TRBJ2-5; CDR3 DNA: TGTGCCAGCAGTGGGGGTCGACGGTTCCAAGAGACCCAGTACTTC; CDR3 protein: CASSGGRRFQETQYF
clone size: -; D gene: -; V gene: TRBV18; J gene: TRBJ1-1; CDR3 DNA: TGTGCCAGCTCACCACGGTCCGGGGTTACTGAAGCTTTCTTT; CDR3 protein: CASSPRSGVTEAFF
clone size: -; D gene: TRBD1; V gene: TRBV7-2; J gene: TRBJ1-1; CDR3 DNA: TGTGCCAGCAGCCCGCGACAGGGGGCCGGCACTGAAGCTTTCTTT; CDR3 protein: CASSPRQGAGTEAFF
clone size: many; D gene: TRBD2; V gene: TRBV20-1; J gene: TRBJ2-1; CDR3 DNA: TGCAGTGCACCGCGGGGACTAGCGGGCAGTGAGCAGTTCTTC; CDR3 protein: CSAPRGLAGSEQFF
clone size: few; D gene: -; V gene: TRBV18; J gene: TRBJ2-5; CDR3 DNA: TGTGCCAGCTCACCATTTAGCGGCCAAGAGACCCAGTACTTC; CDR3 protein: CASSPFSGQETQYF
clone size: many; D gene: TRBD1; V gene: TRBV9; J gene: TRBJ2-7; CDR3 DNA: TGTGCCAGCAGCGCCGCCGGGACAGGGGCCTACGAGCAGTACTTC; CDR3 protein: CASSAAGTGAYEQYF